The next 20 T cell receptor beta chains were all read from a single sample in a study of blood T cell repertoires in COVID-19. Profiling relied on immunoSEQ multiplex PCR, and the TCRdb table lists in-frame clones only, not all of them. The sample contains about 300,000 clones, 84% of which appear only once. The sample comprised peripheral blood. These receptor sequences come from a human donor with COVID-19, enrolled during active disease. The donor label of this sample is uncertain.

V is TRBV29-1 and J is TRBJ1-1; tentative D call: TRBD1 (6 bases). Germline V lookup: CDR1 SQVTM, CDR2 ANQGSEA. V was clipped by 7 bases and J by 0 bases, with 15 bases between them. This CDR3 is built from 14 residues. In nucleotides, the CDR3 is TGCAGCGCGGGCCGGGGGGGGCTGAACACTGAAGCTTTCTTT. Amino acid sequence: CSAGRGGLNTEAFF.

This clone occurred a few times. The chain combines TRBV7-2 with TRBJ1-5; D is unresolved. V lost 0 bases to trimming and J lost 11 bases, with 11 bases between them. This CDR3 spans 13 amino acids. CDR1 is SGHTA and CDR2 is FQGNSA in the germline V gene. CDR3 nucleotides: TGTGCCAGCAGCTTAGCAATTGTCGGGACCCAGCATTTT. It codes for CASSLAIVGTQHF.

The chain carries TRBV25-1 and TRBJ1-1; 7 bases fit TRBD1. The germline CDR1 and CDR2 sequences are MGHDK and SYGVNS. V shed 3 bases and J 5 bases; nucleotides not matched to a gene: 9. The CDR3 has 15 amino acids. DNA of the CDR3: TGTGCCAGCAGTGATGCGAACAGGGGAAGGACTGAAGCTTTCTTT. Translating gives CASSDANRGRTEAFF.

The V call is TRBV12-3 or TRBV12-4, the J call TRBJ2-3, with D uncertain. The CDR3 has 11 residues. With 4 bases removed from V and 4 bases from J, the gap between germline ends came to 3 bases. The CDR3 nucleotides are TGTGCCAGCAGTTCTGCAGATACGCAGTATTTT. This sequence encodes CASSSADTQYF.

J is TRBJ2-7 and V is TRBV2; maybe TRBD2 (6 bases). V was trimmed by 6 bases and J by 0 bases, leaving 12 bases between them. The CDR3 has 14 residues. Germline CDR1 SNHLY, CDR2 FYNNEI. CDR3 residues: CASRTTEGSYEQYF. The CDR3 bases are TGTGCCAGCAGGACCACGGAGGGCTCCTACGAGCAGTACTTC.

The chain joins TRBV7-8 to TRBJ2-3, with 9 nucleotides matching TRBD2. This CDR3 has 15 residues. Germline CDR1 and CDR2: SGHVS and FQNEAQ. Trimming removed 5 bases from V and 2 bases from J; junction bases left unmatched: 5. The CDR3 sequence: CASSLRLADTDTQYF. In nucleotides, the CDR3 is TGTGCCAGCAGCCTAAGACTAGCGGACACAGATACGCAGTATTTT.

The chain uses TRBV7-2 and TRBJ2-7; perhaps TRBD1 as D (6 bases). Germline CDR1 and CDR2: SGHTA and FQGNSA. Trimming left V 5 bases short and J 2 bases short, with 13 bases between. The CDR3 runs to 14 residues. For the CDR3, the DNA is TGTGCCAGCAGCCTCCAGGGACAAACCTACGAGCAGTACTTC. Its protein product is CASSLQGQTYEQYF.

The sample holds one count of this clone. The genes are TRBV15 and TRBJ1-5; no clear D. Germline V gene sequence: CDR1 LNHNV, CDR2 YYDKDF (reference sequence). This CDR3 contains 13 residues. Trimming left V 0 bases short and J 7 bases short, with 7 bases between. For the CDR3, the DNA is TGTGCCACCAGCAGAGACGGTAAACAGCCCCAGCATTTT. Amino acid sequence: CATSRDGKQPQHF.

The chain links TRBV30 to TRBJ2-2; D perhaps matches TRBD1 (5 bases). The CDR3 loop spans 13 amino acids. The V gene lost 7 bases and the J gene lost 4 bases, with 13 bases spanning the gap. Germline assignment: CDR1 GTSNPN and CDR2 SVGIG (reference sequence). The CDR3 DNA is TGTGCCTCAACAGGACGGTTCACCGGGGAGCTGTTTTTT. Translation gives CASTGRFTGELFF.

This chain links TRBV10-1 with TRBJ1-5, with TRBD1 identical over 9 bases. With V trimmed by 6 bases and J by 5 bases, 8 bases remained unmatched. Germline V gene data show CDR1 as WNHNN and CDR2 as SYGVQD (reference sequence). The CDR3 is 15 residues long. The CDR3 protein is CASRGDRAADQPQHF. Here the CDR3 DNA reads TGCGCCAGCAGGGGGGACAGGGCCGCGGATCAGCCCCAGCATTTT.

The J gene is TRBJ1-5, the V gene TRBV6-5; TRBD1 aligns across 7 bases. This CDR3 is 13 amino acids long. CDR1 and CDR2 from the germline V gene are MNHEY and SVGAGI. Trimming cost V 5 bases and J 5 bases; bases outside gene matches: 3. The CDR3 here is CASSNRGYQPQHF. The DNA of the CDR3 is TGTGCCAGCAGTAACAGGGGATATCAGCCCCAGCATTTT.

This clone was observed a handful of times. The chain employs TRBV19 and TRBJ1-6; TRBD1 might be the D (6 bases). The CDR3 contains 18 residues. Germline V gene lookup returns CDR1 LNHDA and CDR2 SQIVND (reference sequence). The ends were cut back, 4 bases at V and 6 bases at J, with 22 bases in the middle. CDR3 loop: CASSTNTEQGRVNSPLHF. CDR3 in DNA: TGTGCCAGTAGTACGAACACCGAACAGGGTCGGGTTAATTCACCCCTCCACTTT.

The chain combines TRBV27 with TRBJ2-3; 11 nucleotides match TRBD2. J gave up 3 bases and V 6 bases, and 2 bases lay outside the gene matches. Per the germline V gene, CDR1 is MNHEY and CDR2 is SMNVEV (reference sequence). The CDR3 covers 14 residues. The CDR3 DNA reads as TGTGCCAGCAGCCTAGCGGGAGGAACAGATACGCAGTATTTT. Its protein is CASSLAGGTDTQYF.

The rearrangement links TRBV2 to TRBJ1-5; a weak D match, TRBD1 (6 bases). Germline V gene sequence: CDR1 SNHLY, CDR2 FYNNEI. Trimming removed 1 base from V and 10 bases from J, with 14 bases in between. The CDR3 is 14 amino acids. The CDR3 loop is CASSEDYRDAPQHF. The CDR3 coding sequence is TGTGCCAGCAGTGAAGATTACAGGGACGCTCCCCAGCATTTT.

V is TRBV18 and J is TRBJ2-5, with 14 bases fitting TRBD2. The J segment lost 3 bases and the V segment lost 3 bases, leaving 6 bases of the junction unmatched. The CDR3 consists of 17 residues. CDR1 and CDR2 (germline): KGHSH, LQKENI. CDR3 nucleotide sequence: TGTGCCAGCTCACCGTCCGGGACTAGCGGGAGTGAAGAGACCCAGTACTTC. Translated: CASSPSGTSGSEETQYF.

This sequence joins TRBV3-1 (or the pseudogene TRBV3-2) and TRBJ2-1, with D maybe TRBD2 (5 bases). This CDR3 region has 16 residues. Germline V gene sequence: CDR1 LGHDT, CDR2 YNNKEL (reference sequence). V was trimmed by 1 base and J by 4 bases, leaving 14 bases between them. This CDR3 is CASSQAWTSGYNEQFF. The DNA for the CDR3 is TGTGCCAGCAGCCAAGCTTGGACTTCAGGTTACAATGAGCAGTTCTTC.

This sequence joins TRBV27 and TRBJ2-5; tentatively, D is TRBD2 (5 bases). Trimming took off 6 bases at V and 5 bases at J, with 19 bases between the two ends. The CDR3 covers 15 residues. Germline CDR1 reads MNHEY; CDR2 reads SMNVEV (reference sequence). CDR3 sequence reads: CASRPRGQASETQYF. CDR3 DNA sequence: TGTGCCAGCAGGCCCCGAGGGCAGGCCAGCGAGACCCAGTACTTC.

The V gene is TRBV5-1, the J gene TRBJ2-7, with 10 bases matching TRBD2. Germline trimming cut 4 bases from V and 5 bases from J; bases unmatched to any gene: 15. Germline values: CDR1 SGHRS, CDR2 YFSETQ. The CDR3 length is 17 residues. This CDR3 is CASSPPLSGRASNEQYF. CDR3 coding DNA: TGCGCCAGCAGCCCACCCCTGAGCGGGAGGGCCTCGAACGAGCAGTACTTC.

The chain employs TRBV2 and TRBJ2-1; perhaps TRBD2 as D (5 bases). The CDR3 runs 15 residues. The V gene's germline CDR1 is SNHLY and CDR2 FYNNEI. Trimming removed 5 bases from V and 2 bases from J, with 13 bases in between. Here the CDR3 reads CASSHSARAYNEQFF. The CDR3 DNA is TGTGCCAGCAGTCATAGTGCGAGGGCCTACAATGAGCAGTTCTTC. The whole variable domain, remainder taken from reference TRBV2 and TRBJ2-1, is EPEVTQTPSHQVTQMGQEVILRCVPISNHLYFYWYRQILGQKVEFLVSFYNNEISEKSEIFDDQFSVERPDGSNFTLKIRSTKLEDSAMYFCASSHSARAYNEQFFGPGTRLTVL.

The sample holds a few counts of this clone. V is TRBV19 and J is TRBJ2-7; 7 bases fit TRBD2. The germline gives CDR1 LNHDA, CDR2 SQIVND (reference sequence). V was clipped by 4 bases and J by 4 bases; unmatched bases: 10. The CDR3 spans 15 residues. CDR3 nucleotides: TGTGCCAGTAGTACCTCAGGACTAGGGGATTACGAGCAGTACTTC. This sequence encodes CASSTSGLGDYEQYF. Drawing the rest from reference TRBV19 and TRBJ2-7, the complete variable domain is DGGITQSPKYLFRKEGQNVTLSCEQNLNHDAMYWYRQDPGQGLRLIYYSQIVNDFQKGDIAEGYSVSREKKESFPLTVTSAQKNPTAFYLCASSTSGLGDYEQYFGPGTRLTVT.